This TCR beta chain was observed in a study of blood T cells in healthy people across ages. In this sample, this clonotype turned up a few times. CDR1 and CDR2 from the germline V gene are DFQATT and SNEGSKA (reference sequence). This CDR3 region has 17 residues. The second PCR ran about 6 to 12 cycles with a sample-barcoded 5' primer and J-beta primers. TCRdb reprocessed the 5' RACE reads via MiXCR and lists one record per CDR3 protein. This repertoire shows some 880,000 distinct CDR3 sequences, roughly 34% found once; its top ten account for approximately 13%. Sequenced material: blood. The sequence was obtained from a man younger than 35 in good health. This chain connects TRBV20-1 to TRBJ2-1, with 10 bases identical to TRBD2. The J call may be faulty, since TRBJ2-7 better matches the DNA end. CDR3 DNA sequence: TGCAGTGCTAGAGGAGGTCTAGCGGGGGCGAACTACAATGAGCAGTACTTC. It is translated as CSARGGLAGANYNEQYF.